These 6 T cell receptor beta chains originate from one sample sequenced in a study of beta chain features in type 1 diabetes listed by TCRdb under 2018. Library preparation was by the immunoSEQ multiplex PCR assay. All of the isolated RNA was reverse transcribed with the High Capacity cDNA Reverse Transcription Kit, so expressed TCRB transcripts were sequenced. Sourced from immuneACCESS, this table was stored by TCRdb with only in-frame sequences that have V and J called. A share of the clones is absent; for the studies checked, an unresolved V gene accounts for under half, and the remainder has no known explanation. The sample profile shows tens of thousands of clones; 55% to 70% of them were found once. Around 2% of the sample is held by the ten biggest clonotypes. Sequenced input: Tregs from blood. This sample's cell subset or site label indicates: regulatory CD4+ T cells. Receptor source: a woman younger than 45 in good health.

Points on this clone: At one of its ends the junction is not consistent with the germline gene, which may arise from a read error. The J gene is TRBJ2-1, the V gene TRBV5-8, with D tentatively TRBD2 (5 bases). Germline CDR1 SGHTS, CDR2 YDEGEE. This CDR3 contains 10 residues. The CDR3 loop reads CASSHTSSVF. CDR3 bases: TGTGCCAGCAGCCACACAAGTAGCGTCTTC.

CDR3 region: CASSLGQGSYNEQFF. The CDR3 region has the DNA TGTGCCAGCAGCCTGGGACAGGGGTCCTACAATGAGCAGTTCTTC. The chain links TRBV5-4 to TRBJ2-1; 10 nucleotides line up with TRBD1. J gave up 1 base and V 4 bases, and 2 bases lay outside the gene matches. The CDR3 totals 15 residues. Per the germline V gene, CDR1 is SGHNT and CDR2 is YYREEE (reference sequence).

In this sample, this clone turned up a few times. The chain links TRBV27 to TRBJ1-2; 10 bases line up with TRBD1. The CDR3 has 13 amino acids. Germline CDR1 reads MNHEY; CDR2 reads SMNVEV (reference sequence). The V gene end was trimmed by 6 bases and the J gene end by 8 bases; junction bases not matched to a gene: 6. The CDR3 protein is CASRTGGAGGYTF. Written as DNA, the CDR3 is TGTGCCAGCAGGACAGGGGGCGCAGGGGGCTACACCTTC.

This chain uses TRBV2 with TRBJ2-5, with TRBD1 identical over 8 bases. The end of the DNA aligns better with TRBJ2-7, so the J call may be wrong. Germline loops: CDR1 SNHLY, CDR2 FYNNEI. The CDR3 covers 12 residues. The CDR3 nucleotides read TGTGCCAGCAGCGGACAGGGTTACGAGCAGTACTTC. Translated: CASSGQGYEQYF.

This clone was picked up one time. This chain joins TRBV7-3 and TRBJ2-1; D is possibly TRBD2 (5 bases). Germline V gene data show CDR1 as SGHTA and CDR2 as FQGTGA. The CDR3 extends over 15 amino acids. Trimming removed 2 bases at V and 6 bases at J, with 14 bases between. The CDR3 nucleotides read TGTGCCAGCAGCTTAGTCCCACTAGTAATCAATGAGCAGTTCTTC. Translation: CASSLVPLVINEQFF.

This clone appeared a few times. The chain combines TRBV4-2 with TRBJ2-7; 10 positions match TRBD2. V trimming: 3 bases; J trimming: 2 bases; junction bases outside the gene matches: 7. The CDR3 totals 16 residues. Per germline, CDR1 LGHNA and CDR2 YNFKEQ. CDR3 DNA: TGTGCCAGCAGCCAGACCCTAGCGGGAGAGACCTACGAGCAGTACTTC. Its protein product is CASSQTLAGETYEQYF.